This TCR beta chain appears in the sequencing data of a study of blood T cell repertoires in COVID-19. The assay was immunoSEQ multiplex PCR, and TCRdb's table has in-frame clones only and misses some. The sample contains 190,000 or so clones, roughly 90% of which appear only once. The V gene lost 6 bases and the J gene lost 3 bases, with 11 bases spanning the gap. The CDR3 is 13 amino acids. V gene TRBV12-3 or TRBV12-4 combines with J gene TRBJ1-1; tentative D call: TRBD1 (6 bases). Sample: PBMCs or T cells enriched from blood (not recorded which). The origin of this receptor is a woman aged 18-29 years who had recovered from COVID-19. The CDR3 is CASRVRGDTEAFF. CDR3 nucleotides: TGTGCCAGCAGGGTCAGGGGCGACACTGAAGCTTTCTTT.